These 16 T cell receptor beta chains came from one sample sequenced in a study of beta chain features in type 1 diabetes (dated by TCRdb to the late 2010s). To prepare the library, the immunoSEQ multiplex PCR assay was applied. The entire isolated RNA was reverse transcribed using the High Capacity cDNA Reverse Transcription Kit, and thus expressed TCRB transcripts were sequenced. TCRdb limited this immuneACCESS table to in-frame rearrangements with V and J called. A share of clones is missing; checked studies link under half to unresolved V genes, and the rest is unexplained. Present in this sample are under 450,000 clones, over 13% of which were seen just once. The ten most abundant clones make up roughly 0.017% of the sample. Sequencing was carried out using naive CD4+ T cells from blood. The label giving this sample's cell subset or site can be read as: true naive CD4+ T cells. The receptors stem from a woman in her late teens or twenties in good health.

This clone came up a few times. This sequence joins TRBV2 and TRBJ2-7; 7 bases are a match to TRBD2. The length of the CDR3 is 14 residues. Per germline, CDR1 SNHLY and CDR2 FYNNEI. V lost 7 bases to trimming and J lost 1 base; unmatched junction nucleotides: 7. In DNA form, the CDR3 reads TGTGCCAGCAAAGGACTAGGTCAATCCTACGAGCAGTACTTC. This encodes CASKGLGQSYEQYF.

This clone was seen a few times. V usage is TRBV5-4 and J usage is TRBJ2-3; perhaps TRBD2 as D (5 bases). Deletions cut 5 bases from V and 1 base from J, with 17 bases between. The CDR3 spans 16 residues. Germline V CDR1 and CDR2: SGHNT, YYREEE (reference sequence). The CDR3 loop reads CASSPGTRRGTDTQYF. The CDR3 DNA reads TGTGCCAGCAGTCCGGGAACCCGCCGGGGCACAGATACGCAGTATTTT.

The chain carries TRBV5-1 and TRBJ2-1, with 7 positions matching TRBD1. Losses at the gene ends were 0 bases for V and 10 bases for J; bases not matched to a gene: 7. The CDR3 is made up of 14 amino acids. Germline V lookup: CDR1 SGHRS, CDR2 YFSETQ. The CDR3 loop reads CASSLAAGGYEQFF. As DNA, the CDR3 is TGCGCCAGCAGCTTGGCGGCAGGGGGATACGAGCAGTTCTTC.

The chain couples TRBV5-4 to TRBJ2-3, with D perhaps matching TRBD1 (6 bases). Trimming shortened V by 4 bases and J by 2 bases, and 11 bases separated the two germline ends. Germline CDR1 is SGHNT and CDR2 is YYREEE (reference sequence). The CDR3 extends over 14 amino acids. This chain's CDR3 is CASSPDRNTDTQYF. The CDR3 nucleotides are TGTGCCAGCAGCCCTGACAGGAACACAGATACGCAGTATTTT.

On this clone: Within the sample, other DNA sequences also encode this same CDR3. The J gene is TRBJ2-1, the V gene TRBV5-1; D is possibly TRBD1 (5 bases). From germline, CDR1 is SGHRS and CDR2 YFSETQ. CDR3 length: 13 residues. V lost 1 base and J 4 bases, leaving 6 bases between the germline ends. The CDR3 reads CASSLRGYNEQFF. The CDR3 DNA is TGCGCCAGCAGCTTGAGGGGTTACAATGAGCAGTTCTTC.

A note on this clone: One junction end disagrees with the germline gene, perhaps due to a read error. This chain connects TRBV7-2 to TRBJ2-7, with 12 nucleotides matching TRBD2. From germline, CDR1 is SGHTA and CDR2 FQGNSA. The CDR3 has 13 residues. CDR3 protein: CASSSRLAGVSHF. The CDR3 bases are TGTGCCAGCAGCTCCCGACTAGCGGGAGTTTCCCACTTC.

This clone appeared a few times. The gene calls are TRBV30 and TRBJ1-1; TRBD1 matches 8 bases. This CDR3 spans 14 amino acids. The trim removed 3 bases at V and 5 bases at J, leaving 8 bases unmatched. Germline values: CDR1 GTSNPN, CDR2 SVGIG (reference sequence). CDR3 DNA: TGTGCCTGGAGCGATTACAGGGGGAGGACTGAAGCTTTCTTT. This gives the protein CAWSDYRGRTEAFF.

The V call is TRBV5-6, the J call TRBJ2-1; D might be TRBD2 (6 bases). Trimming pared 3 bases from V and 0 bases from J, leaving 13 bases between. The CDR3 consists of 16 residues. Germline lookup yields CDR1 SGHDT and CDR2 YYEEEE. DNA for the CDR3: TGTGCCAGCAGCTACCCGGGACTGAGCTCCTACAATGAGCAGTTCTTC. It yields the protein CASSYPGLSSYNEQFF. Full variable domain (missing parts from reference TRBV5-6 and TRBJ2-1): DAGVTQSPTHLIKTRGQQVTLRCSPKSGHDTVSWYQQALGQGPQFIFQYYEEEERQRGNFPDRFSGHQFPNYSSELNVNALLLGDSALYLCASSYPGLSSYNEQFFGPGTRLTVL.

This clone was found a few times. The chain has TRBV2 and TRBJ2-2; tentative D call: TRBD1 (6 bases). Between the trimmed V and J ends, which lost 4 bases and 5 bases, there was a span of 11 bases. Germline V gene data show CDR1 as SNHLY and CDR2 as FYNNEI. This CDR3 spans 14 amino acids. The CDR3 region has the DNA TGTGCCAGCAGTGCCGAACAGGGAACCGGGGAGCTGTTTTTT. It codes for CASSAEQGTGELFF.

This clone was counted only a few times. The CDR3 coding sequence is TGTGCCAGCAGCTTAGGATGGGTACAGGGGGCGAGGCAGTTCTTC. This gives the protein CASSLGWVQGARQFF. The chain joins TRBV7-2 to TRBJ2-1, with 9 bases fitting TRBD1. This CDR3 region has 15 residues. Germline-derived CDR1 and CDR2 are SGHTA and FQGNSA. Trimming cost V 1 base and J 12 bases; bases outside gene matches: 10.

Only a few counts were recorded for this clone. CDR3 sequence reads: CASITGQGPYEQYF. The CDR3, as DNA: TGTGCCAGCATTACGGGACAGGGTCCCTACGAGCAGTACTTC. The rearrangement joins TRBV28 to TRBJ2-7; 9 bases fit TRBD1. The ends lost 7 bases at V and 2 bases at J; junction bases unmatched: 6. Germline assignment: CDR1 MDHEN and CDR2 SYDVKM. This CDR3 is 14 amino acids long.

This clone has a handful of counts. The CDR3 DNA sequence: TGTGCCAGCAGCAAAGGAGGGGCAGGAGGGACCGGGGAGCTGTTTTTT. It codes for CASSKGGAGGTGELFF. The rearrangement uses TRBV21-1 and TRBJ2-2; the tabulated D call, TRBD2, remains unverified against the DNA. TRBV21-1 has pseudogene status. This CDR3 spans 16 amino acids.

The chain combines TRBV18 with TRBJ1-1, with TRBD1 matching over 10 bases. The CDR3 contains 16 residues. Per the germline V gene, CDR1 is KGHSH and CDR2 is LQKENI. V shed 0 bases and J 7 bases; nucleotides not matched to a gene: 8. The DNA of the CDR3 is TGTGCCAGCTCACCACCATTTAGGGACAGGGGTGTTGAAGCTTTCTTT. This gives the protein CASSPPFRDRGVEAFF.

The rearrangement links TRBV7-2 to TRBJ1-1; D may be TRBD1 (5 bases). This CDR3 spans 17 amino acids. Between the trimmed V and J ends, which lost 2 bases and 11 bases, there was a span of 27 bases. Germline CDR1 SGHTA, CDR2 FQGNSA. The CDR3 is CASSLLGSGIPGAPAFF. Written as DNA, the CDR3 is TGTGCCAGCAGCTTACTTGGTTCAGGGATTCCTGGGGCACCGGCTTTCTTT.

This clone was seen more than once but under ten times. The chain links TRBV4-3 to TRBJ1-2; 9 nucleotides line up with TRBD1. This CDR3 is built from 14 residues. The junction had 7 bases not matched to a gene; V was cut back by 4 bases and J by 7 bases. Germline V lookup: CDR1 LGHNA, CDR2 YSLEER. The CDR3 reads CASSLQTGGSGYTF. CDR3 nucleotides: TGCGCCAGCAGCCTACAGACAGGGGGAAGTGGCTACACCTTC.

V is TRBV30 and J is TRBJ1-5, with D maybe TRBD1 (6 bases). Looked up from germline, CDR1 is GTSNPN and CDR2 is SVGIG (reference sequence). The CDR3 contains 17 residues. V lost 2 bases and J lost 3, with 20 bases in between. The chain's CDR3 is CAWSTLQGAQYNQPQHF. The CDR3 nucleotides read TGTGCCTGGAGTACGCTACAGGGCGCCCAATACAATCAGCCCCAGCATTTT.